The rows below give T cell receptor beta chains drawn from one sample of a study of regulatory T cells in long-lasting Graves disease. TCRdb passed the multiplex PCR reads through MiXCR, listing each CDR3 protein once. This table holds 450,000 or so distinct CDR3 sequences, about 20% found once. Sample: peripheral blood mononuclear cells (PBMCs), taken when the disease was refractory, from a patient treated with antithyroid drugs. The receptors come from a female donor with Graves disease. CDR3s leave out the opening cysteine and the closing phenylalanine or tryptophan. Clone size is not always given. Where it is, it says once, few, many or a class for expanded clones.

cdr3_length j_call clone_size v_call cdr3_aa
12 TRBJ1-2 few TRBV20-1 SARRTGPVGGYT
12 TRBJ2-2 many TRBV2 ASRRTGHTGELF
14 TRBJ2-2 - TRBV5-1 ASSPLERGETEELF
10 TRBJ1-2 many TRBV2 ASKQGAGGYT
13 TRBJ1-4 - TRBV4-1 ASSQVILNGEKLF
13 TRBJ1-6 many TRBV12-3/TRBV12-4 ASSLDTAGNSPLH
15 TRBJ2-2 - TRBV7-9 ASSRGGGPTNTGELF
11 TRBJ1-5 many TRBV7-9 ATSGEGNQPQH
14 TRBJ2-2 - TRBV30 AWSGGGTANTGELF
10 TRBJ2-7 - TRBV27 ASSPPNYEQY
9 TRBJ2-5 few TRBV6-1 ASSEPGGPH
12 TRBJ2-7 - TRBV19 ASSIIGQEHEQY
13 TRBJ1-4 few TRBV4-3 ASSHSKGLGEKLF
15 TRBJ1-6 few TRBV7-2 ASSSRDRGYYNSPLH
15 TRBJ2-7 - TRBV19 ASRRGTSGGNSYEQY
11 TRBJ2-5 many TRBV12-3/TRBV12-4 ASSFWSGETQY
13 TRBJ1-1 - TRBV5-1 ASRIQGAPNTEAF
11 TRBJ2-5 many TRBV28 ASSQEIQETQY
13 TRBJ2-7 - TRBV6-2/TRBV6-3 ASSSTGADSYEQY
12 TRBJ1-1 many TRBV10-3 AISTSTGKLQAF
9 TRBJ2-3 - TRBV30 AWSLRDTQY
13 TRBJ1-1 - TRBV19 ASNIPGQGKGEAF
10 TRBJ1-1 few TRBV6-2/TRBV6-3 ASSTGQRTAF
12 TRBJ2-2 few TRBV5-5 ASSLDRGVGELF
17 TRBJ2-5 - TRBV6-2/TRBV6-3 ASSKDRGRRAALWETQY
13 TRBJ2-5 once TRBV7-9 ASSLVTGGRETQY
13 TRBJ2-7 many TRBV25-1 ASSPNEARSYEQY
13 TRBJ1-2 - TRBV27 ASSSFRTGNSGYT
13 TRBJ2-7 many TRBV12-3/TRBV12-4 ASSPPGGPSYEQY
14 TRBJ1-6 few TRBV7-2 ASRLTTGTANSPLH
12 TRBJ1-1 many TRBV29-1 SAFDRDMNTEAF
12 TRBJ2-7 few TRBV11-3 ASSSSLDSYEQY
14 TRBJ1-1 - TRBV6-1 ASSDLAGRGLTEAF
12 TRBJ1-2 many TRBV12-3/TRBV12-4 ASRTPGDSFGYT
13 TRBJ1-4 many TRBV2 ASSISGGTKGKLF
13 TRBJ2-3 - TRBV20-1 SAIGGEGATDTQY
11 TRBJ2-5 - TRBV9 ASSVDVGGTQY
11 TRBJ1-2 - TRBV20-1 SAREEGSNGYT
13 TRBJ1-2 many TRBV28 ASSPQALGIYGYT
12 TRBJ2-5 many TRBV11-2 ASSFYRVEETQY
11 TRBJ1-5 - TRBV27 ASSLLRDQPQH
11 TRBJ1-3 - TRBV19 ACGEAPGNTIY
11 TRBJ2-1 few TRBV28 ASSAIEGSAQF
10 TRBJ2-7 few TRBV19 ASLGDSYEQY
14 TRBJ1-2 few TRBV11-3 ASSFILGPKNGGYT
14 TRBJ1-1 many TRBV12-3/TRBV12-4 ASSPSGYLLNTEAF
11 TRBJ2-7 once TRBV2 ASSVAVDYEQY